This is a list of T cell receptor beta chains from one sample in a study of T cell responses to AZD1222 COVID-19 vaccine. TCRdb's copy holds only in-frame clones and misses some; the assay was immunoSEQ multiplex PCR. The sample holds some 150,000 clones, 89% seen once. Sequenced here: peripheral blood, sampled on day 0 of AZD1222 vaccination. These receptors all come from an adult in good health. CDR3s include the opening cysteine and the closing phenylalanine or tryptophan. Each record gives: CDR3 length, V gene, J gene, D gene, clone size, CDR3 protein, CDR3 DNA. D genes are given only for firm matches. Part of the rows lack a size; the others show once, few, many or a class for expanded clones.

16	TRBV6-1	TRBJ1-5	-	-	CASSEMGSRSGQPQHF	TGTGCCAGCAGTGAAATGGGGAGCAGGTCGGGTCAGCCCCAGCATTTT
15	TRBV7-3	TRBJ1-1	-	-	CASSPGPGKNTEAFF	TGTGCCAGCAGTCCAGGCCCGGGAAAGAACACTGAAGCTTTCTTT
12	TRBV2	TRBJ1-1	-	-	CASTWGNTEAFF	TGTGCCAGCACATGGGGGAACACTGAAGCTTTCTTT
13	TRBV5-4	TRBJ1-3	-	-	CASTLLGGNTIYF	TGTGCCAGCACCCTGCTAGGGGGAAACACCATATATTTT
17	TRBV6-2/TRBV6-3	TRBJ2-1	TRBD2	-	CASSYPTLAGVSNEQFF	TGTGCCAGCAGTTACCCGACACTAGCGGGAGTGAGTAATGAGCAGTTCTTC
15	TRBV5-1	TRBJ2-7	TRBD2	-	CASGLGTISSYEQYF	TGCGCCAGCGGACTTGGGACTATCAGCTCCTACGAGCAGTACTTC
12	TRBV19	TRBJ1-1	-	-	CASRPSRTEAFF	TGTGCCAGTAGGCCATCTCGCACTGAAGCTTTCTTT
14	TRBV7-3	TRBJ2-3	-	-	CASSSIPSTDTQYF	TGTGCCAGCAGCTCAATCCCTAGCACAGATACGCAGTATTTT
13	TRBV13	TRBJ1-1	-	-	CASSLSGVHEAFF	TGTGCCAGCAGCTTATCAGGGGTACATGAAGCTTTCTTT
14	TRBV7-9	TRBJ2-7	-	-	CASRYSATVGEQYF	TGTGCCAGCAGGTATTCGGCCACAGTTGGCGAGCAGTACTTC
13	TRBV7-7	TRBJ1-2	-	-	CASSLAGGTTLFF	TGTGCTAGCAGCTTAGCGGGGGGGACTACCCTCTTCTTC
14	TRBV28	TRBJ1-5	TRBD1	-	CASSPGTGGRPQHF	TGTGCCAGCAGTCCCGGGACAGGGGGCCGGCCCCAGCATTTT
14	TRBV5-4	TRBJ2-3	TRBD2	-	CASRLAGGANTQYF	TGTGCCAGCAGGTTAGCGGGAGGGGCGAATACGCAGTATTTT
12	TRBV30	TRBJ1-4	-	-	CAWSATGEKLFF	TGTGCCTGGAGTGCTACTGGTGAAAAACTGTTTTTT
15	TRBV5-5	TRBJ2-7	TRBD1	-	CASSIPGTGVYEQYF	TGTGCCAGCAGCATTCCCGGGACAGGGGTCTACGAGCAGTACTTC
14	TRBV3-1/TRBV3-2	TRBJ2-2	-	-	CASSQDLFTGELFF	TGTGCCAGCAGCCAAGATCTTTTTACCGGGGAGCTGTTTTTT
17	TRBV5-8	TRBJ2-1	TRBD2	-	CASSLNQGLAAYNEQFF	TGTGCCAGCAGCTTGAACCAAGGACTAGCGGCCTACAATGAGCAGTTCTTC
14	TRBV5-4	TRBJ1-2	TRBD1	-	CASSLGQGESGYTF	TGTGCCAGCAGCTTGGGACAGGGGGAGAGCGGCTACACCTTC
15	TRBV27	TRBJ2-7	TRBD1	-	CASRGDRAIDYEQYF	TGTGCCAGCAGGGGGGACAGGGCAATAGACTACGAGCAGTACTTC
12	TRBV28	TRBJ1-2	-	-	CASSLGVYGYTF	TGTGCCAGCAGTTTAGGAGTTTATGGCTACACCTTC
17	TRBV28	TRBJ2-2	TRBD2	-	CASSWGLVLSRHGELFF	TGTGCCAGCAGTTGGGGACTAGTTCTATCTCGTCACGGGGAGCTGTTTTTT
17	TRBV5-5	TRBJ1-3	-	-	CASTPAPLLGVGNTIYF	TGTGCCAGCACCCCAGCCCCTCTTTTAGGGGTAGGAAACACCATATATTTT
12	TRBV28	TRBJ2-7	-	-	CASSFPGYEQYF	TGTGCCAGCAGTTTCCCGGGTTACGAGCAGTACTTC
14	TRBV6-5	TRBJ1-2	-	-	CASSPGGANYGYTF	TGTGCCAGCAGCCCCGGGGGAGCTAACTATGGCTACACCTTC
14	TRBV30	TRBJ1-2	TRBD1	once	CAWNPGQSNYGYTF	TGTGCCTGGAACCCGGGACAGTCTAACTATGGCTACACCTTC
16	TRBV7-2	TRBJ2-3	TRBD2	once	CASSPQRGARGDTQYF	TGTGCCAGCAGCCCCCAGCGGGGCGCTCGGGGAGATACGCAGTATTTT
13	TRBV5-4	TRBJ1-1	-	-	CASSRRWDTEAFF	TGTGCCAGCAGCCGAAGATGGGACACTGAAGCTTTCTTT
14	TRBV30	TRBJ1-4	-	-	CAWSVTRPLGKLFF	TGTGCCTGGAGTGTAACACGGCCTCTCGGAAAACTGTTTTTT
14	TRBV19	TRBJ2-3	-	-	CASNLRDRTDTQYF	TGTGCCAGTAACCTCCGGGATCGCACAGATACGCAGTATTTT
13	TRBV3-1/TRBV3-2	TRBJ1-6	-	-	CASEGNGNSPLHF	TGTGCCAGCGAGGGGAATGGTAATTCACCCCTCCACTTT
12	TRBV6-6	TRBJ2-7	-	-	CASSHTRVEQYF	TGTGCCAGCAGCCACACCCGGGTCGAGCAGTACTTC
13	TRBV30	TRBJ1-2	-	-	CAWSVMTNYGYTF	TGTGCCTGGAGTGTGATGACTAACTATGGCTACACCTTC
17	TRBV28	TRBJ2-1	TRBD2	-	CASSLGSSGWYYNEQFF	TGTGCCAGCAGTTTAGGGTCTAGCGGGTGGTACTACAATGAGCAGTTCTTC
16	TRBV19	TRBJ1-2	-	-	CASTDQGPQGPYGYTF	TGTGCCAGTACCGATCAGGGACCCCAGGGCCCATATGGCTACACCTTC
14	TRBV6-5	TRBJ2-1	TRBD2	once	CASSPSGRANEQFF	TGTGCCAGCAGTCCCAGCGGGAGGGCTAATGAGCAGTTCTTC
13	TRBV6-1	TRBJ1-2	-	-	CASSDSANYGYTF	TGTGCCAGCAGTGATTCGGCTAACTATGGCTACACCTTC
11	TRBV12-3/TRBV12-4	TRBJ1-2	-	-	CASSFSIGYTF	TGTGCCAGCAGTTTCTCCATTGGCTACACCTTC
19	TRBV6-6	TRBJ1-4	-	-	CASRRRGNEGPTTNEKLFF	TGTGCCAGCAGGCGACGGGGAAATGAGGGACCCACAACTAATGAAAAACTGTTTTTT
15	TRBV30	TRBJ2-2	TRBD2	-	CAWSGIAGRTGELFF	TGTGCCTGGAGTGGGATAGCGGGACGCACCGGGGAGCTGTTTTTT
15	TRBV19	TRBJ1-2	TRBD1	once	CASNTDRGGGYGYTF	TGTGCCAGTAATACTGACAGGGGAGGAGGCTATGGCTACACCTTC
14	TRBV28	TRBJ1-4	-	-	CASTQDRFDEKLFF	TGTGCCAGCACTCAAGACCGGTTCGATGAAAAACTGTTTTTT
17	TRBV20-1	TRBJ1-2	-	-	CSASLYTGTPSAYGYTF	TGCAGTGCTAGTCTATATACCGGGACACCCTCCGCCTATGGCTACACCTTC
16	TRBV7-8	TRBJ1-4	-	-	CASSPNRAGTDEKLFF	TGTGCCAGCAGCCCCAACAGAGCGGGGACGGATGAAAAACTGTTTTTT
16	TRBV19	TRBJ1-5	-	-	CASSSDAKLGNQPQHF	TGTGCCAGTAGTTCCGATGCCAAATTGGGGAATCAGCCCCAGCATTTT
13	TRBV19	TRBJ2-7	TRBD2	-	CASSVTSGYEQYF	TGTGCCAGTAGTGTGACTAGCGGATACGAGCAGTACTTC
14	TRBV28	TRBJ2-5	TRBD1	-	CASSLDRDEETQYF	TGTGCCAGCAGTCTTGACAGGGATGAAGAGACCCAGTACTTC